The 10 T cell receptor beta chains in this list originate from one sample, sequenced in a study of T cell repertoires in cytomegalovirus infection. TCRdb recomputed calls from the reads with MiXCR, one row per CDR3 protein. The table records some 940,000 distinct CDR3 sequences, less than 40% of them present only once. These receptors are not linked to any known antigen. The source was cultured CD8+ T cells from PBMCs, collected from culture after CMV antigen stimulation. The receptor source for this set is a human donor in good health (CMV status not recorded). Some clones in this sample may be carry-over from other donors' samples.

V usage is TRBV7-6 and J usage is TRBJ2-6, with 8 bases fitting TRBD1. CDR3 length: 18 residues. Trimming at V came to 1 base and at J to 1 base, leaving 6 bases not matched to a gene. CDR1 SGHVS and CDR2 FNYEAQ come from the germline V gene. The CDR3 region is CASSLGGQVQSGANVLTF. CDR3 nucleotide sequence: TGTGCCAGCAGCTTAGGGGGACAGGTCCAATCTGGGGCCAACGTCCTGACTTTC. The full variable domain, rest sourced from reference TRBV7-6 and TRBJ2-6, is GAGVSQSPRYKVTKRGQDVALRCDPISGHVSLYWYRQALGQGPEFLTYFNYEAQQDKSGLPNDRFSAERPEGSISTLTIQRTEQRDSAMYRCASSLGGQVQSGANVLTFGAGSRLTVL.

This clonotype was detected many times. CDR3 DNA sequence: TGTGCCAGCAGCTTAGGCCGAGCGGGGGGGCCGAGTACGCAGTATTTT. Translation gives CASSLGRAGGPSTQYF. This chain joins TRBV7-2 and TRBJ2-3; 10 bases are shared with TRBD2. Germline CDR1 SGHTA, CDR2 FQGNSA. The CDR3 contains 16 residues. V was pared by 1 base and J by 8 bases, with 9 bases of the junction left unmatched.

This sequence joins TRBV25-1 and TRBJ2-4, with 7 bases matching TRBD1. This CDR3 comprises 16 residues. V dropped 7 bases and J dropped 0; count of bases not matched to a gene: 9. Germline CDR1 MGHDK, CDR2 SYGVNS. CDR3 sequence (DNA): TGTGCCAGCACTCCATCGACAGGGCTAGCCAAAAACATTCAGTACTTC. Protein: CASTPSTGLAKNIQYF.

J is TRBJ2-1 and V is TRBV12-3 or TRBV12-4; TRBD1 might be the D (6 bases). This CDR3 is built from 16 residues. Trimming took off 4 bases at V and 0 bases at J, with 13 bases between the two ends. CDR3 loop: CASSSRGQSSYNEQFF. DNA of the CDR3: TGTGCCAGCAGTTCAAGGGGACAAAGCTCCTACAATGAGCAGTTCTTC.

In this sample, this clonotype turned up many times. Germline is not matched at one junction end, which may reflect a read error. The chain has TRBV7-6 and TRBJ2-1, with D possibly TRBD2 on 5 matching bases. The germline gives CDR1 SGHVS, CDR2 FNYEAQ. This CDR3 spans 14 amino acids. The DNA for the CDR3 is TGTGCTAGCAGCTTACGCGGGCCCTACAATGAGCAGTTCTTC. Its protein is CASSLRGPYNEQFF. Using reference TRBV7-6 and TRBJ2-1 for the parts outside the CDR3, the full variable domain is GAGVSQSPRYKVTKRGQDVALRCDPISGHVSLYWYRQALGQGPEFLTYFNYEAQQDKSGLPNDRFSAERPEGSISTLTIQRTEQRDSAMYRCASSLRGPYNEQFFGPGTRLTVL.

This chain joins TRBV20-1 and TRBJ1-5; D perhaps matches TRBD1 (6 bases). The CDR3 covers 13 residues. The germline V and J ends were trimmed by 3 bases and 7 bases, with 13 bases remaining between them. Germline-derived CDR1 and CDR2 are DFQATT and SNEGSKA (reference sequence). The CDR3 nucleotides are TGCAGTGCTAGTATCGGGGGGCGGCAGCCCCAGCATTTT. It specifies CSASIGGRQPQHF.

This clonotype was seen a few times. The chain combines TRBV7-6 with TRBJ1-5; unclear D gene. This CDR3 has 14 amino acids. V was trimmed by 2 bases and J by 9 bases, leaving 14 bases between them. Germline CDR1 SGHVS, CDR2 FNYEAQ. In DNA, the CDR3 is TGTGCCAGCAGCTTAATAGCCGGCCCCTGGCCCCAGCATTTT. Encoded protein: CASSLIAGPWPQHF.

The chain couples TRBV19 to TRBJ1-5, with 7 bases lining up with TRBD1. Germline V gene lookup returns CDR1 LNHDA and CDR2 SQIVND (reference sequence). Trimming took 3 bases from V and 6 from J; bases not matched to a gene: 2. The CDR3 runs 13 residues. CDR3 protein: CASSMEGAQPQHF. CDR3 nucleotide sequence: TGTGCCAGTAGTATGGAGGGGGCTCAGCCCCAGCATTTT.

The chain employs TRBV7-8 and TRBJ1-1; 9 nucleotides match TRBD1. Germline V gene sequence: CDR1 SGHVS, CDR2 FQNEAQ. The ends lost 3 bases at V and 0 bases at J; junction bases unmatched: 14. The CDR3 sequence is 19 residues long. The CDR3 DNA is TGTGCCAGCAGCTTCAAAAGGGACAGGGAGGAGAATATGAACACTGAAGCTTTCTTT. Translation gives CASSFKRDREENMNTEAFF.

Remarks on this clonotype: A read error may be the cause here, since a much bigger clone is one base away. The chain uses TRBV7-2 and TRBJ2-2; tentative D call: TRBD2 (6 bases). The CDR3 length is 17 residues. Germline V gene sequence: CDR1 SGHTA, CDR2 FQGNSA. The CDR3 reads CASSLIAGTANTGEQFF. The CDR3 coding sequence is TGTGCCAGCAGCTTAATCGCGGGGACGGCGAACACCGGGGAGCAGTTTTTT.